The 5 T cell receptor beta chains below all came from one sample that was sequenced in a study of blood T cell repertoires in COVID-19. Profiled with immunoSEQ multiplex PCR; TCRdb holds only in-frame clones, not every one. The table lists just under 90,000 clones, 90% of them singletons. The sequenced material came from peripheral blood. These receptor sequences come from a man aged 55 to 70 with acute or convalescent COVID-19.

The chain employs TRBV7-2 and TRBJ2-5; possible D gene TRBD1, 5 bases. Germline V CDR1 and CDR2: SGHTA, FQGNSA. Trimming cost V 2 bases and J 2 bases, with 12 bases left between them. The CDR3 contains 15 residues. CDR3 loop: CASSLMSREQETQYF. CDR3 in DNA: TGTGCCAGCAGCTTAATGTCCAGGGAACAAGAGACCCAGTACTTC.

V and J are TRBV28 and TRBJ1-5; 7 nucleotides agree with TRBD1. The CDR3 covers 17 residues. Trimming took 5 bases from V and 2 from J; bases not matched to a gene: 12. Germline values: CDR1 MDHEN, CDR2 SYDVKM. The CDR3 region is CASSPPGDRVGNQPQHF. CDR3 in DNA: TGTGCCAGCAGTCCCCCGGGTGACAGGGTAGGCAATCAGCCCCAGCATTTT.

The gene calls are TRBV28 and TRBJ2-7; no firm D call. V dropped 3 bases and J dropped 5 bases, with 11 bases sitting between them. This CDR3 is built from 13 residues. CDR1 MDHEN and CDR2 SYDVKM come from the germline V gene. DNA of the CDR3: TGTGCCAGCAGTTTTAACCCCACGGACGAGCAGTACTTC. This encodes CASSFNPTDEQYF.

The chain is built from TRBV7-9 and TRBJ1-1; TRBD1 is a possible D gene (5 bases). CDR3 length: 14 amino acids. The V and J ends lost 5 bases and 0 bases respectively, with 10 bases between them. Germline CDR1 reads SEHNR; CDR2 reads FQNEAQ (reference sequence). Here the CDR3 reads CASSLGLLNTEAFF. CDR3 in DNA: TGTGCCAGCAGCCTGGGACTCTTGAACACTGAAGCTTTCTTT.

J is TRBJ2-1 and V is TRBV28; 7 bases line up with TRBD1. Looked up from germline, CDR1 is MDHEN and CDR2 is SYDVKM. The trim removed 3 bases at V and 0 bases at J, leaving 5 bases unmatched. The CDR3 totals 16 residues. The CDR3 loop is CASSFYPGGSYNEQFF. The CDR3 DNA follows: TGTGCCAGCAGTTTTTACCCAGGGGGCTCCTACAATGAGCAGTTCTTC.